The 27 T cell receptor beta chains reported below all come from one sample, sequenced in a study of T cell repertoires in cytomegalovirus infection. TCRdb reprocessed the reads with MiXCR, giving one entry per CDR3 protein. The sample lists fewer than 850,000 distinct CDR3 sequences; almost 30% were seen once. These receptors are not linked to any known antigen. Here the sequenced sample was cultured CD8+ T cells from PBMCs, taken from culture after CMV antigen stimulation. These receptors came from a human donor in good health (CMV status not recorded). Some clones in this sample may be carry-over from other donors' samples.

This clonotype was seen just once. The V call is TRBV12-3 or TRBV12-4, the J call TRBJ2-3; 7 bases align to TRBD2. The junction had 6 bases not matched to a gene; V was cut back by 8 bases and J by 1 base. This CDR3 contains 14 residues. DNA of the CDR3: TGTGCCAGCGCAGCCGCGGGAGGCACAGATACGCAGTATTTT. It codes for CASAAAGGTDTQYF.

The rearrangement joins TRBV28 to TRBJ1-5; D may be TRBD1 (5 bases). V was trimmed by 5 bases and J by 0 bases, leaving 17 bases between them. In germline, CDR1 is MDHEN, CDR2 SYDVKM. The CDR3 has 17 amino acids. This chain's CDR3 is CASSVTAGGYSNQPQHF. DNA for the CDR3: TGTGCCAGCAGTGTTACAGCGGGGGGTTATAGCAATCAGCCCCAGCATTTT.

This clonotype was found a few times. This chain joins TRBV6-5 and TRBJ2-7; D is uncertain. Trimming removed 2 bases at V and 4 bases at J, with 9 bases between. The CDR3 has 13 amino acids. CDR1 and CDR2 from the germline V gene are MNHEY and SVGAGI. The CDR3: CASSYGPTYEQYV. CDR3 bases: TGTGCCAGCAGTTACGGACCGACTTACGAGCAGTACGTC.

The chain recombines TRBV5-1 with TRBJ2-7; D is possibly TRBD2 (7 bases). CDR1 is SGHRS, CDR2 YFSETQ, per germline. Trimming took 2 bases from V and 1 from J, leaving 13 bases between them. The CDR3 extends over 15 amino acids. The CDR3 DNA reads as TGCGCCAGCAGCTTCGGGGAGGGGGATTCCTACGAGCAGTACGTC. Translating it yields CASSFGEGDSYEQYV.

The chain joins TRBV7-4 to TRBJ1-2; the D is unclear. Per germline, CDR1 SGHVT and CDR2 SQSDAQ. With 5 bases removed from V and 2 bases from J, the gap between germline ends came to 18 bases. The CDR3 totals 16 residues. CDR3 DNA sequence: TGTGCCAGCAGCCCGGGTGGAGGCGATTTCAACTATGGCTACACCTTC. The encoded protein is CASSPGGGDFNYGYTF.

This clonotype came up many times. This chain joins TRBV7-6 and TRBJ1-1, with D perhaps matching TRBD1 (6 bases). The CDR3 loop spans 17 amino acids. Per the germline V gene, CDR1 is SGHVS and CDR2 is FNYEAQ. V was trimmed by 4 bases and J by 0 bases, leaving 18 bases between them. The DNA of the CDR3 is TGTGCCAGCAGCTCAGAAAAACCGGGACAAGTGAACACTGAAGCTTTCTTT. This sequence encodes CASSSEKPGQVNTEAFF.

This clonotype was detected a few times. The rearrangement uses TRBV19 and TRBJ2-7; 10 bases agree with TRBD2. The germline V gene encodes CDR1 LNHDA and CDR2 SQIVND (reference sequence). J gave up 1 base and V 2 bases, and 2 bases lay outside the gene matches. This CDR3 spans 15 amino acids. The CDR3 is CASSISSGGSYEQYF. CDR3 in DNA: TGTGCCAGTAGTATATCTAGCGGGGGTTCCTACGAGCAGTACTTC.

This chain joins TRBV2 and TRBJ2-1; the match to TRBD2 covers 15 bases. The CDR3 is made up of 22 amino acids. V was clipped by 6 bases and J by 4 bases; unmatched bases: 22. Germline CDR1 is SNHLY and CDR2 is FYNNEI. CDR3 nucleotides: TGTGCCAGCAGGGTGAGGACTAGCGGGGGGGCCCCGGTCCAGGGCGGTTACAATGAGCAGTTCTTC. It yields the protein CASRVRTSGGAPVQGGYNEQFF.

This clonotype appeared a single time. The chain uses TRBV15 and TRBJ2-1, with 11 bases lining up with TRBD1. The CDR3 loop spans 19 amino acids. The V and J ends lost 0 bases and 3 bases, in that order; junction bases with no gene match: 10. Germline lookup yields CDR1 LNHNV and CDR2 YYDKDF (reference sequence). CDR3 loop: CATSREKTKGTGGYNEQFF. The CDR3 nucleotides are TGTGCCACCAGCAGAGAAAAAACTAAGGGGACAGGGGGCTACAATGAGCAGTTCTTC.

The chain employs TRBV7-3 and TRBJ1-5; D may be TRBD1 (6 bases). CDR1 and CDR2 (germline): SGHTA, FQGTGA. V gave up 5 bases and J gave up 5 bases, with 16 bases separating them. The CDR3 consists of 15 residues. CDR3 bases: TGTGCCAGCAGCGCAACAGGGTTTGGGGATCAGCCCCAGCATTTT. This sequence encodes CASSATGFGDQPQHF.

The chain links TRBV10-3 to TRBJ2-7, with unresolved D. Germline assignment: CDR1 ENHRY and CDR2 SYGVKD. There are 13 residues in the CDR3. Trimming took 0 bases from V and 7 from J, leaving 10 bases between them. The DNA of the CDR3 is TGTGCCATCAGTGAGTCAAACGGATCAGAGCAGTACGTC. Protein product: CAISESNGSEQYV.

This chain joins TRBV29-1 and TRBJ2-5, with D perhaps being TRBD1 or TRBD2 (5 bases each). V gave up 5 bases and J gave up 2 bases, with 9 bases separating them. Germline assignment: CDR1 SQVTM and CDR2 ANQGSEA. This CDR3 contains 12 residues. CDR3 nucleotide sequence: TGCAGCGTTCCGGGGCGTCAAGAGACCCAGTACTTC. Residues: CSVPGRQETQYF.

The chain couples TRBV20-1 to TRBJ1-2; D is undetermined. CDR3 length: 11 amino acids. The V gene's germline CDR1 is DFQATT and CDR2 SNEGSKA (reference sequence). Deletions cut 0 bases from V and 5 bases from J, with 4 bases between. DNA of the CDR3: TGCAGTGCTAGAGATGCGTATGGCTACACCTTC. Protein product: CSARDAYGYTF.

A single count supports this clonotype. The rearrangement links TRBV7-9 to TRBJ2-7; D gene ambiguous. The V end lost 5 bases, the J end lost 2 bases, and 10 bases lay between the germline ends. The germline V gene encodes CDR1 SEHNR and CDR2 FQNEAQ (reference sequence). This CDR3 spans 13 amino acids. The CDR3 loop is CASSPVRAYEQYV. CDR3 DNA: TGTGCCAGCAGCCCGGTCCGTGCCTACGAGCAGTACGTC.

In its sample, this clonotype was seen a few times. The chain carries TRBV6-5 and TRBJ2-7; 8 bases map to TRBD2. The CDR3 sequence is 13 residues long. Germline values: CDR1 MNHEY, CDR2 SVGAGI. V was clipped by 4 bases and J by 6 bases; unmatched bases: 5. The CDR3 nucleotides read TGTGCCAGCAGTTGGCCGGGGGGGCTCGAGCAGTACTTC. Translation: CASSWPGGLEQYF.

The CDR3 DNA is TGTGCCAGCAGCTTAGATTTGGGCGTATCGGATGAAGCTTTCTTT. It translates to CASSLDLGVSDEAFF. The rearrangement uses TRBV7-6 and TRBJ1-1, with unresolved D. With 1 base removed from V and 7 bases from J, the gap between germline ends came to 16 bases. Germline V gene data show CDR1 as SGHVS and CDR2 as FNYEAQ. The CDR3 extends over 15 amino acids. Using reference TRBV7-6 and TRBJ1-1 for the parts outside the CDR3, the full variable domain is GAGVSQSPRYKVTKRGQDVALRCDPISGHVSLYWYRQALGQGPEFLTYFNYEAQQDKSGLPNDRFSAERPEGSISTLTIQRTEQRDSAMYRCASSLDLGVSDEAFFGQGTRLTVV.

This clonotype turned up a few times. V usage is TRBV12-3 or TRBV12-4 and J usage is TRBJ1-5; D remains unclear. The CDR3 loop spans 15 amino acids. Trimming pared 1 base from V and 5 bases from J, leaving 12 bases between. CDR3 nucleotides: TGTGCCAGCAGTTTAGACCAAGAGGTTCATCAGCCCCAGCATTTT. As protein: CASSLDQEVHQPQHF.

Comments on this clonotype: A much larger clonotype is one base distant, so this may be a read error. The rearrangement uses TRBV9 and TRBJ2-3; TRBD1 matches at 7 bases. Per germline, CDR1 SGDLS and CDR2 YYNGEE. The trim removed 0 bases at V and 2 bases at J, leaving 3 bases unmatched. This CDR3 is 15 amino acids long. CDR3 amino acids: CASSVEGADTDTQYF. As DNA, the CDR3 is TGTGCCAGCAGCGTAGAGGGGGCCGACACAGATACGCAGTATTTT.

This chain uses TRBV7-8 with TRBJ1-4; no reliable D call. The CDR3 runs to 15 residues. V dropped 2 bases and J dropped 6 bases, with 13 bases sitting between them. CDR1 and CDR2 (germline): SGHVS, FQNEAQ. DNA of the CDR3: TGTGCCAGCAGCTTAACGAGGGAGAAAGATGAAAAACTGTTTTTT. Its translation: CASSLTREKDEKLFF. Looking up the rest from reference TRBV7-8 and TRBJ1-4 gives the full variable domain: GAGVSQSPRYKVAKRGQDVALRCDPISGHVSLFWYQQALGQGPEFLTYFQNEAQLDKSGLPSDRFFAERPEGSVSTLKIQRTQQEDSAVYLCASSLTREKDEKLFFGSGTQLSVL.

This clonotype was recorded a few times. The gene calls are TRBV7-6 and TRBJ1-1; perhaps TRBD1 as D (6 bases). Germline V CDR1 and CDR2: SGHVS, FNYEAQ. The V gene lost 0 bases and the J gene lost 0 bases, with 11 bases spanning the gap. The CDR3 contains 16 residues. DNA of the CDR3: TGTGCCAGCAGCTTAGCAGGGGGGTACATGAACACTGAAGCTTTCTTT. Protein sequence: CASSLAGGYMNTEAFF.

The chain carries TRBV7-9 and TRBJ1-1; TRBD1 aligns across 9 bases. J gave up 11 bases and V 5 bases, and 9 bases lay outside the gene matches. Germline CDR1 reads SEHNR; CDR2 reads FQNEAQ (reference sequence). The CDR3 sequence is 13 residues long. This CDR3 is CASSPGQGRGAFF. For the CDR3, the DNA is TGTGCCAGCAGCCCAGGACAGGGGCGGGGGGCTTTCTTT. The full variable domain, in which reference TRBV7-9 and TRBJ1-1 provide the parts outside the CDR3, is DTGVSQNPRHKITKRGQNVTFRCDPISEHNRLYWYRQTLGQGPEFLTYFQNEAQLEKSRLLSDRFSAERPKGSFSTLEIQRTEQGDSAMYLCASSPGQGRGAFFGQGTRLTVV.

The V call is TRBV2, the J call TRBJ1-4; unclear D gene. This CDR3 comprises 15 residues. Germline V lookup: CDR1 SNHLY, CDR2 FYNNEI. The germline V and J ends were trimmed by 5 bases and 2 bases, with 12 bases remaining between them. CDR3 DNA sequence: TGTGCCAGCAGTTCCGACGGCGGCACTAATGAAAAACTGTTTTTT. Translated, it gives CASSSDGGTNEKLFF.

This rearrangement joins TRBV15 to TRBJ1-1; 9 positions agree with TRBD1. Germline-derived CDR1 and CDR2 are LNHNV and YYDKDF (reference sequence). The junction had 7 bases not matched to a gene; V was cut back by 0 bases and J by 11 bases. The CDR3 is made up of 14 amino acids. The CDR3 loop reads CATSRDRTGDGAFF. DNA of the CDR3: TGTGCCACCAGCAGAGATCGGACAGGGGATGGGGCTTTCTTT.

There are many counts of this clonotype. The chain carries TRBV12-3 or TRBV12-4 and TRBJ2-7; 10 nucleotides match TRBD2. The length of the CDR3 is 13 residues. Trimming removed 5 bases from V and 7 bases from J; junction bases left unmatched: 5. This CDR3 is CASSHSGGSEQYV. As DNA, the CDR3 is TGTGCCAGCAGTCATAGCGGGGGGAGTGAGCAGTACGTC.

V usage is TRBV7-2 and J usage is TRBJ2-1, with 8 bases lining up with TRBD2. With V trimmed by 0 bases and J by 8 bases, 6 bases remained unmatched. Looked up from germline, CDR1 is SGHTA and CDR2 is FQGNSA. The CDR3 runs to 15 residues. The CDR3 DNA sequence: TGTGCCAGCAGCTTAGCTAGCGGGGTCCCCCATGAGCAGTTCTTC. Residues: CASSLASGVPHEQFF.

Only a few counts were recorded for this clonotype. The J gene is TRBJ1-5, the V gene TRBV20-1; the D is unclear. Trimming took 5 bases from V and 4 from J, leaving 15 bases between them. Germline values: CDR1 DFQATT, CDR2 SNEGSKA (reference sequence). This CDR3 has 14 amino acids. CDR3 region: CSAQPPRSNQPQHF. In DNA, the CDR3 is TGCAGTGCTCAACCCCCTCGGTCTAATCAGCCCCAGCATTTT.

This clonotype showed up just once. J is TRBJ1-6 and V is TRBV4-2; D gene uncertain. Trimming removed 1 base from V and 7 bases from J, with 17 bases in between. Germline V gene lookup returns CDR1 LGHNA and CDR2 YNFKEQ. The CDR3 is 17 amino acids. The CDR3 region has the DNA TGTGCCAGCAGCCAAGTATCAGAGGTCATTGGGAATTCACCCCTCCACTTT. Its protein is CASSQVSEVIGNSPLHF.